This TCR beta chain is drawn from a study of response to subunit inactivated influenza vaccine (dated by TCRdb to 2017 to 2018). Turning to the overall study: Deep quantitative profiling of the T cell receptor repertoire was used in the study to follow responses to a trivalent subunit inactivated influenza vaccine.

Beyond this particular receptor, the publication reports: According to the authors, only a limited number of new T cells may be recruited by each seasonal influenza vaccination.

Libraries were constructed by RT-PCR. The listed sequencing device is Illumina HiSeq 2500. TCRdb itself trimmed the public reads at Q25 with fastp, ran MiXCR and retained productive beta chains. Each entry is one CDR3 protein sequence, shown with its most common DNA and genes. This sample comprises about 170,000 distinct CDR3 sequences, roughly 12% of them detected only once. Approximately 32% of the sample is held by the ten biggest clonotypes. V ends up 2 bases short and J 6 bases short, with an unmatched junction base count of 9. From cysteine to phenylalanine, the CDR3 is 15 amino acids long. Of all the DNA, just the CDR3 is kept, 45 bases in frame from base 1. CDR1 SGHVS and CDR2 FNYEAQ are derived from the germline V gene. This clonotype was detected a few times. Its recognized antigen is unknown. No per-base quality is available; no much larger clone lies one base away. This sample was also put to use in a study of T cells expressing NK-cell markers. From the second report: The TCR beta cDNA libraries were made using 5'RACE template switching, a step that added both a universal primer site and unique molecular identifiers. Three sorted T-cell subsets (CD3+CD56+NKG2C+, CD3+CD56+NKG2C- and CD3+CD56-NKG2C+) from fewer than 10 donors had their TCR beta-chain repertoires profiled. Seven of the eight sequenced donors were HCMV-seropositive and one was HCMV-seronegative. To restrict sorting to alphabetaTCR-expressing T cells, an anti-gammadeltaTCR antibody was added in several experiments. In a handful of donors, the dominant CD3+CD56+NKG2C+ clonotypes were among the top 10 CD8+ clonotypes and accounted for about 1.0-7.5% of CD8+ T cells. Those dominant clonotypes were again the most abundant among CD3+CD56-NKG2C+ cells in several donors, at about 25-65%. Whether the expanded NKG2C-expressing T cell clones were specific for HCMV antigens remained unclear. All eight donors whose samples were sequenced were randomly selected healthy volunteers, three of them men and five women. A commercial ELISA kit detecting HCMV-specific IgG in serum was used to determine HCMV serostatus. Peripheral blood mononuclear cells were isolated from blood by Ficoll density gradient centrifugation. Using Miltenyi isolation kits, CD4+ and CD8+ T cells were isolated from PBMC through magnetic immunoseparation. Synthesis of cDNA was primed from the TCR beta constant segment and was followed by two consecutive PCR amplification steps. Libraries were sequenced as 2 x 150 bp reads on Illumina HiSeq 2000/2500, MiSeq or NextSeq. MIGEC was used to demultiplex reads and group reads by UMI, and MiTCR was used to assemble and quantify clonotypes. To remove erroneous sequences, TCR cDNA sequences were retained only when supported by two or more reads. Downstream repertoire analysis used the tcR package, and clonotypes were matched across fractions by CDR3 nucleotide sequence plus V segment. VDJmatch was used to annotate antigen specificity against VDJdb, with one amino acid substitution allowed in CDR3.

The V and J genes are TRBV7-6 and TRBJ1-1, with 7 bases matching TRBD1. Sample: CD8+ T cells sorted from PBMCs, taken 12 days after vaccination. The TCR comes from a man aged 45-60 years who received an inactivated influenza vaccine. Donor details come from another sample of the same person, matched by shared clones. The sequenced DNA: TGTGCCAGCAGCTTATTTGGCGGGACAGATTCTGAAGCTTTCTTT. It specifies CASSLFGGTDSEAFF.